This T cell receptor beta chain was captured by sequencing in a study of circulating and synovial CD4+ cells in juvenile arthritis. Study-level findings and limits: These repertoires were less diverse than bulk blood CD4 repertoires.

Samples derive from patients with active juvenile idiopathic arthritis. Less than 12 mL of blood per patient was used. PBMCs were sorted for HLA-DR+CD14-CD3+CD4+CD25low/- cells. Produced via immunoSEQ multiplex PCR; TCRdb's table is partial and in-frame only. The sample holds about 2,700 clones, around 89% seen once. Losses at the gene ends were 4 bases for V and 3 bases for J; bases not matched to a gene: 17. The CDR3 is made up of 20 amino acids. CDR1 SGHDN and CDR2 FVKESK come from the germline V gene. Turning to this clone: Its specificity is not known.

This chain connects TRBV14 to TRBJ2-3, with TRBD2 identical over 12 bases. The sequenced sample consisted of HLA-DR+ CD4+ T cells from blood. The subset denotes: circulating pathogenic-like lymphocytes, sorted as HLA-DR+CD14-CD3+CD4+CD25low/- blood T cells. The receptor comes from a human donor with juvenile idiopathic arthritis. CDR3 sequence (DNA): TGTGCCAGCAGCCGGTCAATTGTGAGACTAGCGGGAGTGGGAACAGATACGCAGTATTTT. This sequence encodes CASSRSIVRLAGVGTDTQYF.